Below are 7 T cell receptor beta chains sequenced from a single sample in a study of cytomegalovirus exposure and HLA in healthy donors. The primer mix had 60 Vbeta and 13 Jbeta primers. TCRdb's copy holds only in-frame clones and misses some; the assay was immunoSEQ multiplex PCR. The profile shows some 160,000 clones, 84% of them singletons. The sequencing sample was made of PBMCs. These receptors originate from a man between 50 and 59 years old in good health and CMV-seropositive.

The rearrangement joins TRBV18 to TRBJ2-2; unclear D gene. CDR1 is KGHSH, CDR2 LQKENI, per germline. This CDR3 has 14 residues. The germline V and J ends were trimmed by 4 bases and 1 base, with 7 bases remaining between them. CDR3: CASSLPVNTGELFF. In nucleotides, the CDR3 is TGTGCCAGCTCACTGCCGGTGAACACCGGGGAGCTGTTTTTT.

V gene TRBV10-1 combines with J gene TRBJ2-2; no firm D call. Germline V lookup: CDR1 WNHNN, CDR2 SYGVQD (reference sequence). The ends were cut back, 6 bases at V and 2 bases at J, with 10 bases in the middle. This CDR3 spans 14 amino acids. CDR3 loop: CASRELINTGELFF. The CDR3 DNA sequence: TGCGCCAGCAGAGAACTAATCAACACCGGGGAGCTGTTTTTT.

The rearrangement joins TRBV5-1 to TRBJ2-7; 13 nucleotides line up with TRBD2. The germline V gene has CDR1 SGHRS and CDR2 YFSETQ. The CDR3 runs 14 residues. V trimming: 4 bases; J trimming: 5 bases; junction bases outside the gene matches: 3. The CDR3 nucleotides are TGCGCCAGCAGCGCCGGACTAGCGGGAGACGAGCAGTACGTC. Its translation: CASSAGLAGDEQYV.

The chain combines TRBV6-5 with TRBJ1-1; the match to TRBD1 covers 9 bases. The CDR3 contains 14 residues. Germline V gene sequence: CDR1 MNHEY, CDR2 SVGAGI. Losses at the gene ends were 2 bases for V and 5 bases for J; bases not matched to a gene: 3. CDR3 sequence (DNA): TGTGCCAGCAGTTACGACAGGGGGAGAACTGAAGCTTTCTTT. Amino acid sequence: CASSYDRGRTEAFF.

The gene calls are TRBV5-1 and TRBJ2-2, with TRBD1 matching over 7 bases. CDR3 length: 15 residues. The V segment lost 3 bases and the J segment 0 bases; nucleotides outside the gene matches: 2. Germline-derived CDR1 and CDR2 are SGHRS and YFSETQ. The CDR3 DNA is TGCGCCAGCAGCTCAGGGGGTTCGAACACCGGGGAGCTGTTTTTT. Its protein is CASSSGGSNTGELFF.

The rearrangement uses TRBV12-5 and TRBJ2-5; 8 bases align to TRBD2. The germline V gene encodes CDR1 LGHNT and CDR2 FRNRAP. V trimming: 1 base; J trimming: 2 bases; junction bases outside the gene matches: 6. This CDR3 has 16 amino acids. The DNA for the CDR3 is TGTGCTAGTGGTTTGGGGACTAGCAATATTCAAGAGACCCAGTACTTC. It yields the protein CASGLGTSNIQETQYF.

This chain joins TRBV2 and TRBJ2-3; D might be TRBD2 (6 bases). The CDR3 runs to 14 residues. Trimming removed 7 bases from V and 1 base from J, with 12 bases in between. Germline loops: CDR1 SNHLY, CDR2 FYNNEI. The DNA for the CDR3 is TGTGCCAGCACTAACGGGGGAGGCACAGATACGCAGTATTTT. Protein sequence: CASTNGGGTDTQYF. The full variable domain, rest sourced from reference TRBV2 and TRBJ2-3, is EPEVTQTPSHQVTQMGQEVILRCVPISNHLYFYWYRQILGQKVEFLVSFYNNEISEKSEIFDDQFSVERPDGSNFTLKIRSTKLEDSAMYFCASTNGGGTDTQYFGPGTRLTVL.